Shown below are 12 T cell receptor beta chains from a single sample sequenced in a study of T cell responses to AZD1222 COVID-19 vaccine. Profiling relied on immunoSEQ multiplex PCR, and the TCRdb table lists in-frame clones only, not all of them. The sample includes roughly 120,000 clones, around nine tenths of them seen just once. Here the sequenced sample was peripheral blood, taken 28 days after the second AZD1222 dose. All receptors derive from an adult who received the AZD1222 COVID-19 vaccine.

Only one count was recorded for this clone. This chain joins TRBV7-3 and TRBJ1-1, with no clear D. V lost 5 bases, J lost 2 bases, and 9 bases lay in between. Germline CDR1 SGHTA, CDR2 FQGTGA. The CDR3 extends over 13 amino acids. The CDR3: CASSQAPNTEAFF. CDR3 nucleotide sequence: TGTGCCAGCAGCCAGGCTCCTAACACTGAAGCTTTCTTT.

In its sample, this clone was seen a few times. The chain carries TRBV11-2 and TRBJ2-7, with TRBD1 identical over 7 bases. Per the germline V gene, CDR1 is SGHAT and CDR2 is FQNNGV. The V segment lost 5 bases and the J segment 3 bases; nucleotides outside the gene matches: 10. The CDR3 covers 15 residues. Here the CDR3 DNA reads TGTGCCAGCAGCCCTACCCCCGGGACAGACTACGAGCAGTACTTC. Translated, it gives CASSPTPGTDYEQYF.

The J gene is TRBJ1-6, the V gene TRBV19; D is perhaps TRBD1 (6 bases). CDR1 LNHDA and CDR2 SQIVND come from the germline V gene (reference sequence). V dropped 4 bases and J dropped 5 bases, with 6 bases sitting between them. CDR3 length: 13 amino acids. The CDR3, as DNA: TGTGCCAGTAGTAACAGGGATAATTCACCCCTCCACTTT. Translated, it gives CASSNRDNSPLHF.

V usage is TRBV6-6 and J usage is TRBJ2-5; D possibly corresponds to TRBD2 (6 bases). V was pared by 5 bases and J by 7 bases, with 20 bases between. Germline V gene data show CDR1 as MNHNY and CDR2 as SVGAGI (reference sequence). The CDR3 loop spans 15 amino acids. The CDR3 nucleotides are TGTGCCAGCAGTCCGACGTCGACCGGGCGGGGGACCCAGTACTTC. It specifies CASSPTSTGRGTQYF.

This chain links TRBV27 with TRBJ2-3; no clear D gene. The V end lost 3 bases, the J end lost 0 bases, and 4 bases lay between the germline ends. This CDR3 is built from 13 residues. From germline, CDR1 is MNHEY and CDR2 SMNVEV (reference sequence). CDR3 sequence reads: CASSFWSTDTQYF. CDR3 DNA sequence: TGTGCCAGCAGTTTTTGGAGCACAGATACGCAGTATTTT.

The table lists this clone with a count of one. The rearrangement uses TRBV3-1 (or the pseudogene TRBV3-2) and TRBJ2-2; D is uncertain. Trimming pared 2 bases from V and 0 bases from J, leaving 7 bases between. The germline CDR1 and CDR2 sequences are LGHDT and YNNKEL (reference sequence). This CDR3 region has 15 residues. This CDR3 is CASSQWVPNTGELFF. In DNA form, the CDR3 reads TGTGCCAGCAGCCAATGGGTCCCGAACACCGGGGAGCTGTTTTTT.

CDR3 region: CASSSAGLPLASALHF. CDR3 nucleotide sequence: TGTGCCAGCAGTTCAGCAGGGCTGCCTCTCGCCAGTGCCCTCCACTTT. This chain links TRBV6-2 or TRBV6-3 with TRBJ1-6; perhaps TRBD1 as D (5 bases). Trimming stripped 4 bases from V and 14 bases from J, with 24 bases between. Germline assignment: CDR1 MNHEY and CDR2 SVGEGT. The CDR3 loop spans 16 amino acids.

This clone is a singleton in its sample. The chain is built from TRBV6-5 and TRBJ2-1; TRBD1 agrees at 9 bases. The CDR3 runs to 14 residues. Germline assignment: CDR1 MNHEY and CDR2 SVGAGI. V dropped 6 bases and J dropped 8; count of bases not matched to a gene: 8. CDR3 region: CASRKDRGGDEQFF. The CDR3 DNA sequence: TGTGCCAGCAGGAAGGACAGGGGAGGCGATGAGCAGTTCTTC.

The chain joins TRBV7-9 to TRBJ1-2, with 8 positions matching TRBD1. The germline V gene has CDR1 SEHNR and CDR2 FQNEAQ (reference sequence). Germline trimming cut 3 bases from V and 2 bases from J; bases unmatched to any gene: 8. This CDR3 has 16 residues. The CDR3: CASSFPRQGKNYGYTF. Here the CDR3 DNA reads TGTGCCAGCAGCTTCCCCAGACAGGGGAAAAACTATGGCTACACCTTC.

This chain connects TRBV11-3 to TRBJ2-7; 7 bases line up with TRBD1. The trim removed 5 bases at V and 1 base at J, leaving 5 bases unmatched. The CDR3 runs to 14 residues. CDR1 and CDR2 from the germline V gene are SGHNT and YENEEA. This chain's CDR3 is CASSARTGSYEQYF. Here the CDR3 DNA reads TGTGCCAGCAGCGCGCGGACAGGTTCCTACGAGCAGTACTTC.

The chain's CDR3 is CASSPGDRLSYEQYF. For the CDR3, the DNA is TGCGCCAGCAGCCCTGGGGACAGGTTATCCTACGAGCAGTACTTC. This chain connects TRBV5-1 to TRBJ2-7, with 8 bases identical to TRBD1. The J segment lost 1 base and the V segment lost 4 bases, leaving 7 bases of the junction unmatched. The CDR3 covers 15 residues. Germline V gene data show CDR1 as SGHRS and CDR2 as YFSETQ.

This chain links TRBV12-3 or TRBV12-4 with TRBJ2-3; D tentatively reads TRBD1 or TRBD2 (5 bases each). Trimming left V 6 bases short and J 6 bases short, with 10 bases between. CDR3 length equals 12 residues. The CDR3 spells CASRPGTDTQYF. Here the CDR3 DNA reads TGTGCCAGCAGACCCGGGACCGATACGCAGTATTTT.